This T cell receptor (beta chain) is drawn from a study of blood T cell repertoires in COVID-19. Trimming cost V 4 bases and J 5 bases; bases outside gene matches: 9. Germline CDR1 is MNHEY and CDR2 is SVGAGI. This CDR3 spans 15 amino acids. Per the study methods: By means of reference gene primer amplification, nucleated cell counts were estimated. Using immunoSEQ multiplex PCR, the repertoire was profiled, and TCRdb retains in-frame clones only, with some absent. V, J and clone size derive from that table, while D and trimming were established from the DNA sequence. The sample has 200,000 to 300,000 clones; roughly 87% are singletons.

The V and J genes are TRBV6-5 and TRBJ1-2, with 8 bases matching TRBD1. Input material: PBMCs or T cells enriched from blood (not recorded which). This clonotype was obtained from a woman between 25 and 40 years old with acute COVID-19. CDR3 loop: CASSSFGQGRYGYTF. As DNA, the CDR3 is TGTGCCAGCAGTTCCTTCGGACAGGGACGGTATGGCTACACCTTC.